A single sample is the source of the 7 T cell receptor beta chains below, sequenced in a study of blood T cell repertoires in COVID-19. The table came from immunoSEQ multiplex PCR; TCRdb's copy has only in-frame clones and leaves some out. This sample yields fewer than 70,000 clones, of which approximately 86% are seen a single time; about 1.5% belongs to the top ten. Sequencing used peripheral blood. These receptors all come from a woman aged 55-70 years with acute or convalescent COVID-19.

The chain recombines TRBV12-3 or TRBV12-4 with TRBJ1-2; a weak D match, TRBD1 (6 bases). Trimming pared 6 bases from V and 1 base from J, leaving 9 bases between. The CDR3 is 13 residues long. This CDR3 is CASSRTDNYGYTF. In nucleotides, the CDR3 is TGTGCCAGCAGCCGGACAGATAACTATGGCTACACCTTC.

The chain joins TRBV30 to TRBJ1-5, with D maybe TRBD1 (6 bases). Germline-derived CDR1 and CDR2 are GTSNPN and SVGIG (reference sequence). Between the trimmed V and J ends, which lost 1 base and 8 bases, there was a span of 12 bases. The CDR3 sequence is 13 residues long. The CDR3 sequence: CAWSGTDWEPQHF. CDR3 DNA: TGTGCCTGGAGTGGGACAGACTGGGAGCCCCAGCATTTT.

J is TRBJ1-4 and V is TRBV7-9, with a weak D call TRBD1 (5 bases). Germline V gene sequence: CDR1 SEHNR, CDR2 FQNEAQ (reference sequence). This CDR3 contains 17 residues. Trimming took 3 bases from V and 1 from J, leaving 15 bases between them. The CDR3 here is CASSLGQGAITNEKLFF. CDR3 sequence (DNA): TGTGCCAGCAGCTTGGGGCAGGGCGCGATAACTAATGAAAAACTGTTTTTT.

This rearrangement joins TRBV4-1 to TRBJ2-1; D gene unclear. Germline values: CDR1 MGHRA, CDR2 YSYEKL. The CDR3 sequence is 18 residues long. Trimming shortened V by 0 bases and J by 6 bases, and 21 bases separated the two germline ends. CDR3 in DNA: TGCGCCAGCAGCCAAGATCCCCCTAGTAGACGGCGCCGCAATGAGCAGTTCTTC. Protein: CASSQDPPSRRRRNEQFF.

This clone has only one observation. The genes are TRBV6-5 and TRBJ1-5; 7 nucleotides agree with TRBD1. The germline V gene has CDR1 MNHEY and CDR2 SVGAGI. This CDR3 is built from 14 residues. Trimming removed 6 bases from V and 3 bases from J; junction bases left unmatched: 5. CDR3 residues: CASSQDRINQPQHF. CDR3 nucleotide sequence: TGTGCCAGCAGCCAGGACAGGATCAATCAGCCCCAGCATTTT.

J is TRBJ2-2 and V is TRBV5-6, with D perhaps matching TRBD2 (6 bases). From germline, CDR1 is SGHDT and CDR2 YYEEEE. The CDR3 contains 14 residues. V lost 2 bases to trimming and J lost 3 bases, with 8 bases between them. The CDR3 nucleotides read TGTGCCAGCAGCTTCGGAGGGTACACCGGGGAGCTGTTTTTT. Translation gives CASSFGGYTGELFF.

CDR3 sequence (DNA): TGTGCCAGCAGCTTGGCTAGGACTAGCGGGGATTACTACAATGAGCAGTTCTTC. This gives the protein CASSLARTSGDYYNEQFF. The chain recombines TRBV7-6 with TRBJ2-1; TRBD2 matches 12 bases. From germline, CDR1 is SGHVS and CDR2 FNYEAQ. With V trimmed by 3 bases and J by 3 bases, 9 bases remained unmatched. CDR3 length: 18 residues.